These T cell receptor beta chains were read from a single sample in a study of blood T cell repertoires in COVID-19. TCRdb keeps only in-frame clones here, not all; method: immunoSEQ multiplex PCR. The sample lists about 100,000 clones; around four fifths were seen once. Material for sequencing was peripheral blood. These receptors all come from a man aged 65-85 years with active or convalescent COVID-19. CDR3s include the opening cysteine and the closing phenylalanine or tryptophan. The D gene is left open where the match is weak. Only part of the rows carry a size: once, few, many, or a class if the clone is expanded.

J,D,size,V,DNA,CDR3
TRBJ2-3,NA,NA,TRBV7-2,TGTGCCAGCAGCGCTAGTCAGGGTGCGAATACGCAGTATTTT,CASSASQGANTQYF
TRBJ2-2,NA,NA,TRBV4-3,TGCGCCAGCAAGGTTAGTTGGACAGCAAACACCGGGGAGCTGTTTTTT,CASKVSWTANTGELFF
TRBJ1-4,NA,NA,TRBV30,TGTGCCTGGAGTCGGCAGGTTAATGAAAAACTGTTTTTT,CAWSRQVNEKLFF
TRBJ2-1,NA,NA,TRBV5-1,TGCGCCAGCAGCCGGGATCCCTCCCTTGAGGAGCAGTTCTTC,CASSRDPSLEEQFF
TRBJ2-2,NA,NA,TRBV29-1,TGCAGCGTTGTCGCGCACACCGGGGAGCTGTTTTTT,CSVVAHTGELFF
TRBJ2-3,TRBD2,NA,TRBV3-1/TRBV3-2,TGTGCCAGCAGCGTCCTAGCGGCGGGGGGAGATACGCAGTATTTT,CASSVLAAGGDTQYF
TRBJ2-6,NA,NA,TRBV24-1,TGTGCCACCAGTGACCCGGAGGCCGGGGCCAACGTCCTGACTTTC,CATSDPEAGANVLTF
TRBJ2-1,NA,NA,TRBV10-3,TGTGCCATCAGTGAATCCCTCACCCCGGGGTTCTTC,CAISESLTPGFF
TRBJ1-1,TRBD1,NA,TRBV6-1,TGTGCCAGCAGTGAAACAGGGGAGGTGACTGAAGCTTTCTTT,CASSETGEVTEAFF
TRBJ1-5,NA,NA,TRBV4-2,TGTGCCAGCAGCCAAGATGCACAGGGTGGCAATCAGCCCCAGCATTTT,CASSQDAQGGNQPQHF
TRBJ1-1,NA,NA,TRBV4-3,TGCGCCAGCAGCCAAGATTCCGGGGCTGAAGCTTTCTTT,CASSQDSGAEAFF
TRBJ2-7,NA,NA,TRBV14,TGTGCCAGCAGCGAACAGGGTCTCCTCTACGAGCAGTACTTC,CASSEQGLLYEQYF
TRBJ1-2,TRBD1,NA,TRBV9,TGTGCCAGCAGCGCAGGGGGCTTGGGCTATGGCTACACCTTC,CASSAGGLGYGYTF
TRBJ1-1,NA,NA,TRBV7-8,TGTGCCAGCAGCATAGGGGACACCTACACTGAAGCTTTCTTT,CASSIGDTYTEAFF
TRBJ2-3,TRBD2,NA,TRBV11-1,TGTGCCAGCAGCCTAACGGGGGGGGGCTTAACAGATACGCAGTATTTT,CASSLTGGGLTDTQYF
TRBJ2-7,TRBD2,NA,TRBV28,TGTGCCAGCAGTTCTAGACTAGCGGGGCATTCCTACGAGCAGTACTTC,CASSSRLAGHSYEQYF
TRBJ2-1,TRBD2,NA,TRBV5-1,TGCGCCAGCAGCTCGGGTAGCGGGGGGGCCTACAATGAGCAGTTCTTC,CASSSGSGGAYNEQFF
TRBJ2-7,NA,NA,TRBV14,TGTGCCAGCAGTCGGTACCTAAGCTCCTACGAGCAGTACTTC,CASSRYLSSYEQYF
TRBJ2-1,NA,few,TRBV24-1,TGTGCCACCAGTGATTCGTCTATATCGGGTGAGCAGTTCTTC,CATSDSSISGEQFF
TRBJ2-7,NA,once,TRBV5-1,TGCGCCAGCAGCCGGATTGGAGAGGCGGGCAGCGAGCAGTACTTC,CASSRIGEAGSEQYF
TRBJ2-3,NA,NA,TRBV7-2,TGTGCCAGCAGCTTAGCTGGAGGGAACACAGATACGCAGTATTTT,CASSLAGGNTDTQYF
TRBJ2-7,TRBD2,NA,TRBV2,TGTGCCAGCAGAGGACTAGCGGGGGTTTACGAGCAGTACTTC,CASRGLAGVYEQYF
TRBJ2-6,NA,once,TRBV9,TGTGCCAGCAGCACATCCACCCGTAACTCTGGGGCCAACGTCCTGACTTTC,CASSTSTRNSGANVLTF
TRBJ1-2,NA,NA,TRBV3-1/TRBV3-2,TGTGCCAGCAGCCAAGCGGGGAACTATGGCTACACCTTC,CASSQAGNYGYTF
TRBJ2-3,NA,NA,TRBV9,TGTGCCAGCAGCGAAAGCGGGCCCCGAGATACGCAGTATTTT,CASSESGPRDTQYF
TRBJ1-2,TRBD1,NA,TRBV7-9,TGTGCCAGCAGACCCCTTGGGGACAGATGGCGCACCTTC,CASRPLGDRWRTF
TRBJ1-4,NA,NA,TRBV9,TGTGCCAGCAGCGTAGGGTCAGGGCTTAATGAAAAACTGTTTTTT,CASSVGSGLNEKLFF
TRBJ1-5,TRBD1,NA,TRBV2,TGTGCCAGCAGTATGGGACAGGCGGGCAATCAGCCCCAGCATTTT,CASSMGQAGNQPQHF